This T cell receptor beta chain was captured in a study of CD8 T cells in ankylosing spondylitis. General study results and limits: According to the report, clones linked to the disease were significantly enriched in matched synovial fluid samples taken from ankylosing spondylitis patients. Peripheral blood held disease-linked clones only at relatively low frequency, and these were CD8+. Past research had described some motif variants in reactive arthritis synovial fluid and blood.

For TCR beta, libraries came from quantitative 5'-RACE with molecular barcodes. TCRdb re-derived calls from the 5' RACE reads in MiXCR, one entry per CDR3 protein. This table holds 250,000 to 350,000 distinct CDR3 sequences, roughly 20% found once. With 6 bases removed from V and 15 bases from J, the gap between germline ends came to 18 bases. This CDR3 is built from 13 residues. Comment on this clonotype: Its specificity is unknown.

V is TRBV12-3 or TRBV12-4 and J is TRBJ1-6; D ambiguous. Sequencing was performed on blood, either unsorted or a sorted T cell fraction (not recorded which). The sequence derives from a male donor with ankylosing spondylitis or in good health (not recorded which). Written as DNA, the CDR3 is TGTGCCAGCAGCCGCTACAAAGAACGTTTCCTCCACTTT. Its protein product is CASSRYKERFLHF.